A single sample gave rise to the 27 T cell receptor beta chains below, sequenced in a study of T cell responses to AZD1222 COVID-19 vaccine. The data were produced by immunoSEQ multiplex PCR, yet TCRdb's version contains in-frame clones alone and is incomplete. The table records about 160,000 clones, 88% of them present only once. Material: peripheral blood, obtained on day 0 of AZD1222 vaccination. Every receptor here comes from an adult in good health.

The chain combines TRBV9 with TRBJ1-1; D not certain. The CDR3 loop spans 11 amino acids. V was trimmed by 4 bases and J by 7 bases, leaving 8 bases between them. Germline CDR1 SGDLS, CDR2 YYNGEE. The CDR3 bases are TGTGCCAGCAGCAGTGGCCGTGAAGCTTTCTTT. Amino acids: CASSSGREAFF.

The chain has TRBV12-3 or TRBV12-4 and TRBJ1-1; no reliable D call. V lost 6 bases to trimming and J lost 5 bases, with 13 bases between them. The CDR3 runs to 13 residues. Written as DNA, the CDR3 is TGTGCCAGCAGAAGGACGGAGGGAACTGAAGCTTTCTTT. Its protein product is CASRRTEGTEAFF.

This clone appeared once. J is TRBJ1-5 and V is TRBV7-6; unclear D gene. The germline V gene encodes CDR1 SGHVS and CDR2 FNYEAQ. V was trimmed by 4 bases and J by 1 base, leaving 8 bases between them. The CDR3 consists of 14 residues. The CDR3 loop is CASSSGPSNQPQHF. For the CDR3, the DNA is TGTGCCAGCAGCTCTGGACCGAGCAATCAGCCCCAGCATTTT.

About this clone: Mismatch with germline at one junction end may stem from a read error. V is TRBV4-3 and J is TRBJ2-1, with 8 bases lining up with TRBD2. This CDR3 is built from 16 residues. Per germline, CDR1 LGHNA and CDR2 YSLEER. CDR3 in amino acids: CASSLSRGGSFNEQFF. The DNA of the CDR3 is TGCGCCAGCAGCCTTTCACGGGGGGGGTCCTTCAATGAGCAGTTCTTC.

Remarks on this clone: The CDR3 ends on some other residue instead of the conserved phenylalanine or tryptophan, so this is likely a read error. The DNA is left out, because the CDR3 cannot be placed on it with certainty; the CDR3 is given as TCRdb lists it. The chain couples TRBV7-5 to TRBJ1-1. TRBV7-5 counts as a pseudogene. The CDR3 contains 9 residues when both ends are counted. CDR3 amino acids: CARSLDRGL.

This chain connects TRBV5-5 to TRBJ1-5, with D uncertain. The CDR3 spans 14 residues. Per germline, CDR1 SGHKS and CDR2 YYEKEE (reference sequence). V shed 7 bases and J shed 1 base, with 12 bases lying between them. CDR3 sequence: CASSDINSNQPQHF. CDR3 DNA sequence: TGTGCCAGCTCCGACATAAACAGCAATCAGCCCCAGCATTTT.

This clone was detected many times. J is TRBJ1-2 and V is TRBV2, with TRBD1 matching 7 bases. Germline-derived CDR1 and CDR2 are SNHLY and FYNNEI. This CDR3 is 13 amino acids long. J gave up 5 bases and V 8 bases, and 8 bases lay outside the gene matches. The CDR3 sequence: CASFIDREYGYTF. In nucleotides, the CDR3 is TGTGCCAGCTTTATTGACAGGGAGTATGGCTACACCTTC.

The rearrangement joins TRBV27 to TRBJ2-6; tentative D call: TRBD2 (6 bases). CDR3 length: 19 amino acids. The germline gives CDR1 MNHEY, CDR2 SMNVEV (reference sequence). V gave up 3 bases and J gave up 0 bases, with 18 bases separating them. The CDR3 sequence: CASSLNPPGANSGANVLTF. The CDR3 bases are TGTGCCAGCAGTTTGAACCCCCCGGGAGCCAACTCTGGGGCCAACGTCCTGACTTTC.

V is TRBV29-1 and J is TRBJ2-7; D may be TRBD2 (5 bases). This CDR3 has 12 residues. CDR1 and CDR2 (germline): SQVTM, ANQGSEA. V lost 4 bases and J lost 4, with 11 bases in between. The CDR3 loop reads CSVVRRTYEQYF. The CDR3 bases are TGCAGCGTTGTGCGACGGACTTACGAGCAGTACTTC.

V gene TRBV2 combines with J gene TRBJ1-3, with D possibly TRBD1 on 6 matching bases. V dropped 6 bases and J dropped 2 bases, with 11 bases sitting between them. Germline V gene sequence: CDR1 SNHLY, CDR2 FYNNEI. This CDR3 comprises 14 residues. The CDR3 DNA reads as TGTGCCAGCAGGGTCGGGACACCTGGAAACACCATATATTTT. This translates into CASRVGTPGNTIYF.

This clone was seen only once. This chain uses TRBV4-2 with TRBJ1-5; D ambiguous. The V end lost 8 bases, the J end lost 0 bases, and 14 bases lay between the germline ends. This CDR3 region has 15 residues. The germline CDR1 and CDR2 sequences are LGHNA and YNFKEQ. The CDR3 sequence is CASQAFSPSNQPQHF. Written as DNA, the CDR3 is TGTGCCAGCCAGGCTTTCAGTCCTAGCAATCAGCCCCAGCATTTT.

V and J are TRBV6-4 and TRBJ2-1; the D gene is possibly TRBD1 (6 bases). Germline V gene lookup returns CDR1 MRHNA and CDR2 SNTAGT. This CDR3 is 15 amino acids long. Trimming cost V 6 bases and J 9 bases, with 21 bases left between them. CDR3 sequence (DNA): TGTGCCAGCAGAAGGGACAACGAAATACTGGGTGAGCAGTTCTTC. This encodes CASRRDNEILGEQFF.

The V call is TRBV24-1, the J call TRBJ1-5, with 10 bases lining up with TRBD1. The CDR3 is 14 amino acids. CDR1 and CDR2 (germline): KGHDR, SFDVKD. The trim removed 9 bases at V and 3 bases at J, leaving 4 bases unmatched. The CDR3 DNA reads TGTGCCACCGGAGGGACAGGGGACAATCAGCCCCAGCATTTT. This gives the protein CATGGTGDNQPQHF.

The table lists this clone with a count of one. The V call is TRBV6-1, the J call TRBJ1-5; a weak D match, TRBD1 (6 bases). V lost 3 bases to trimming and J lost 0 bases, with 9 bases between them. The CDR3 covers 15 residues. The germline CDR1 and CDR2 sequences are MNHNS and SASEGT. The DNA for the CDR3 is TGTGCCAGCAGTGAGGGGACACTTAGCAATCAGCCCCAGCATTTT. Protein: CASSEGTLSNQPQHF.

This clone was counted only a few times. The CDR3 here is CASTSTDTQYF. CDR3 in DNA: TGTGCCAGTACAAGCACAGATACGCAGTATTTT. The V and J genes are TRBV19 and TRBJ2-3; D unresolved. This CDR3 has 11 residues. Germline CDR1 is LNHDA and CDR2 is SQIVND (reference sequence). V shed 7 bases and J shed 0 bases, with 2 bases lying between them.

The table lists this clone with a count of one. This chain links TRBV21-1 with TRBJ1-2; TRBD1 reflects the table's D call only, with no check against the DNA. TRBV21-1 is a documented pseudogene. The CDR3 is 15 amino acids. This CDR3 reads CAREPWTVENYGYTF. The CDR3 nucleotides read TGTGCCAGAGAACCATGGACAGTCGAGAACTATGGCTACACCTTC.

The J gene is TRBJ1-1, the V gene TRBV15; no firm D call. V shed 4 bases and J shed 7 bases, with 16 bases lying between them. Germline V CDR1 and CDR2: LNHNV, YYDKDF (reference sequence). The CDR3 extends over 14 amino acids. CDR3 DNA sequence: TGTGCCACCAGCAAGGAACAACGGACGGTTGAAGCTTTCTTT. It encodes CATSKEQRTVEAFF.

This clone was counted between two and nine times. This chain uses TRBV18 with TRBJ1-5; a possible D gene is TRBD1 (5 bases). This CDR3 is built from 14 residues. Germline CDR1 KGHSH, CDR2 LQKENI. The V and J ends lost 0 bases and 9 bases respectively, with 12 bases between them. CDR3: CASSPPAGQGPQHF. The CDR3 region has the DNA TGTGCCAGCTCACCACCGGCAGGCCAGGGGCCCCAGCATTTT.

This clone was counted between two and nine times. The J gene is TRBJ2-7, the V gene TRBV28; D might be TRBD2 (6 bases). V was pared by 2 bases and J by 0 bases, with 17 bases between. The CDR3 runs to 17 residues. Germline V gene sequence: CDR1 MDHEN, CDR2 SYDVKM. The CDR3 DNA sequence: TGTGCCAGCAGTTTACCCGGGACTCGAGGGCGCTCCTACGAGCAGTACTTC. Encoded protein: CASSLPGTRGRSYEQYF.

The CDR3 spells CASSLQGGVGTGELFF. CDR3 bases: TGTGCCAGCAGCTTACAGGGGGGAGTGGGCACCGGGGAGCTGTTTTTT. The J gene is TRBJ2-2, the V gene TRBV11-3, with D perhaps TRBD1 (7 bases). CDR3 length: 16 residues. Trimming took off 2 bases at V and 4 bases at J, with 14 bases between the two ends. Germline-derived CDR1 and CDR2 are SGHNT and YENEEA.

The J gene is TRBJ1-6, the V gene TRBV5-4; no reliable D call. Germline V gene sequence: CDR1 SGHNT, CDR2 YYREEE (reference sequence). Trimming shortened V by 4 bases and J by 3 bases, and 11 bases separated the two germline ends. CDR3 length: 15 amino acids. CDR3 DNA: TGTGCCAGCAGCAGGGATTCGGACTATAATTCACCCCTCCACTTT. Translating gives CASSRDSDYNSPLHF.

The J gene is TRBJ1-4, the V gene TRBV5-1, with unresolved D. The germline V and J ends were trimmed by 2 bases and 5 bases, with 7 bases remaining between them. The length of the CDR3 is 13 residues. Per the germline V gene, CDR1 is SGHRS and CDR2 is YFSETQ. The CDR3 region is CASSFVGNEKLFF. In DNA form, the CDR3 reads TGCGCCAGCAGCTTTGTGGGGAATGAAAAACTGTTTTTT.

The gene calls are TRBV2 and TRBJ1-2, with no clear D. This CDR3 has 16 amino acids. CDR1 SNHLY and CDR2 FYNNEI come from the germline V gene. Trimming shortened V by 8 bases and J by 0 bases, and 19 bases separated the two germline ends. The CDR3 sequence: CASRFELVGTNYGYTF. Written as DNA, the CDR3 is TGTGCCAGCCGGTTTGAGTTAGTGGGGACTAACTATGGCTACACCTTC. Full variable domain (rest looked up from reference TRBV2 and TRBJ1-2): EPEVTQTPSHQVTQMGQEVILRCVPISNHLYFYWYRQILGQKVEFLVSFYNNEISEKSEIFDDQFSVERPDGSNFTLKIRSTKLEDSAMYFCASRFELVGTNYGYTFGSGTRLTVV.

The J gene is TRBJ2-2, the V gene TRBV11-3; 10 nucleotides agree with TRBD2. J gave up 3 bases and V 3 bases, and 7 bases lay outside the gene matches. The CDR3 runs to 17 residues. Per the germline V gene, CDR1 is SGHNT and CDR2 is YENEEA. CDR3 in DNA: TGTGCCAGCAGCTTGGCTAGCGGGAGCGGAGACACCGGGGAGCTGTTTTTT. Its translation: CASSLASGSGDTGELFF. Filled out from reference TRBV11-3 and TRBJ2-2, the complete variable domain reads EAGVVQSPRYKIIEKKQPVAFWCNPISGHNTLYWYLQNLGQGPELLIRYENEEAVDDSQLPKDRFSAERLKGVDSTLKIQPAELGDSAVYLCASSLASGSGDTGELFFGEGSRLTVL.

The rearrangement joins TRBV10-3 to TRBJ1-5, with TRBD1 matching 8 bases. V shed 5 bases and J 3 bases; nucleotides not matched to a gene: 3. This CDR3 spans 14 amino acids. The germline V gene has CDR1 ENHRY and CDR2 SYGVKD. DNA of the CDR3: TGTGCCATCAGTCGGGGACAGGACAATCAGCCCCAGCATTTT. Its protein product is CAISRGQDNQPQHF.

The rearrangement uses TRBV14 and TRBJ2-5, with 10 bases identical to TRBD2. The CDR3 is 15 amino acids. The J segment lost 4 bases and the V segment lost 2 bases, leaving 4 bases of the junction unmatched. Germline V lookup: CDR1 SGHDN, CDR2 FVKESK. The CDR3 DNA follows: TGTGCCAGCAGCCAACGAGCGGGGGGGCTAGAGACCCAGTACTTC. It codes for CASSQRAGGLETQYF.

The chain combines TRBV2 with TRBJ2-1, with unresolved D. CDR3 size: 13 residues. Germline CDR1 and CDR2: SNHLY and FYNNEI. V lost 6 bases and J 5 bases, leaving 11 bases between the germline ends. The CDR3 here is CASREWTDNEQFF. DNA of the CDR3: TGTGCCAGCAGGGAATGGACGGACAATGAGCAGTTCTTC.